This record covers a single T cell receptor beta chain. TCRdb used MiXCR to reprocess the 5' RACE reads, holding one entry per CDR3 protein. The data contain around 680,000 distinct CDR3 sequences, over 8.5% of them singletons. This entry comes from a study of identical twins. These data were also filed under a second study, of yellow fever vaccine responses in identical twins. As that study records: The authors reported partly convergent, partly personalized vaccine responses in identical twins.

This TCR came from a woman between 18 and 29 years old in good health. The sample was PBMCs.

The CDR3 loop reads CSAMSLVESNIQYF. The CDR3 region has the DNA TGCAGTGCTATGTCTTTGGTAGAGTCAAACATTCAGTACTTC. The chain uses TRBV20-1 and TRBJ2-4; D remains ambiguous. The CDR3 spans 14 residues. In germline, CDR1 is DFQATT, CDR2 SNEGSKA (reference sequence). V was pared by 4 bases and J by 6 bases, with 16 bases between.